A single sample is the source of the 32 T cell receptor beta chains below, sequenced in a study of T cells after yellow fever vaccination. TCRdb analysed the 5' RACE reads with MiXCR anew, one entry per CDR3 protein. Here the sample spans approximately 110,000 distinct CDR3 sequences, approximately 8.4% being singletons. The material was CD8+ T cells sorted from PBMCs, obtained 45 days after the yellow fever booster vaccination. The receptors derive from a man aged 30 to 39 who received the YFV17D yellow fever vaccine.

This clonotype was counted ten times or more. This chain links TRBV7-9 with TRBJ2-3; a weak D match, TRBD2 (6 bases). The CDR3 has 16 residues. Germline V gene data show CDR1 as SEHNR and CDR2 as FQNEAQ (reference sequence). Trimming took off 1 base at V and 2 bases at J, with 13 bases between the two ends. CDR3 protein: CASSLEAGYLTDTQYF. The DNA for the CDR3 is TGTGCCAGCAGCTTAGAAGCGGGTTACCTCACAGATACGCAGTATTTT.

With regard to this clonotype: This may be a read error: a much more frequent sequence differs by one nucleotide. The chain employs TRBV12-3 or TRBV12-4 and TRBJ2-2; tentatively, D is TRBD1 (6 bases). This CDR3 has 16 amino acids. Between the trimmed V and J ends, which lost 6 bases and 1 base, there was a span of 15 bases. Here the CDR3 reads CASSHWGTWNTGELFF. The CDR3, as DNA: TGTGCCAGCAGCCATTGGGGGACATGGAACACCGGGGAGCTGTTTTTT.

This clonotype has ten or more counts. The chain recombines TRBV7-2 with TRBJ2-1; 8 bases align to TRBD2. CDR3 length: 15 residues. Germline lookup yields CDR1 SGHTA and CDR2 FQGNSA. V gave up 5 bases and J gave up 6 bases; unmatched junction bases: 9. Here the CDR3 DNA reads TGTGCCAGCAGCCGATCGCCCGGGAGGGGCAATGAGCAGTTCTTC. It yields the protein CASSRSPGRGNEQFF.

The DNA of the CDR3 is TGTGCCAGCAGCCCCTCAGCGGGAGTAGATCAGAATGAGCAGTTCTTC. Encoded protein: CASSPSAGVDQNEQFF. The rearrangement joins TRBV6-1 to TRBJ2-1, with TRBD2 identical over 8 bases. CDR3 length equals 16 residues. J was trimmed by 7 bases and V by 6 bases; bases with no gene match: 14. Germline CDR1 and CDR2: MNHNS and SASEGT.

The genes are TRBV7-8 and TRBJ2-5, with TRBD2 matching 7 bases. V dropped 5 bases and J dropped 3; count of bases not matched to a gene: 9. The CDR3 has 15 amino acids. Germline values: CDR1 SGHVS, CDR2 FQNEAQ. The CDR3 loop is CASSQPGLKKETQYF. The DNA of the CDR3 is TGTGCCAGCAGCCAACCGGGACTAAAAAAAGAGACCCAGTACTTC.

At least ten counts were recorded for this clonotype. Mismatch with germline at one junction end may stem from a read error. The V gene is TRBV9, the J gene TRBJ2-1, with 10 bases matching TRBD2. The germline V gene encodes CDR1 SGDLS and CDR2 YYNGEE. The CDR3 is 16 amino acids. DNA of the CDR3: TGTTCCAGCAGCGTAGAGGTAGCGGGAGGTTCGAATGAGCAGTTCTTC. As protein: CSSSVEVAGGSNEQFF.

This clonotype was seen a handful of times. This sequence joins TRBV9 and TRBJ1-6, with a weak D call TRBD1 (6 bases). The germline V and J ends were trimmed by 3 bases and 10 bases, with 17 bases remaining between them. Germline assignment: CDR1 SGDLS and CDR2 YYNGEE. CDR3 length: 15 amino acids. In DNA form, the CDR3 reads TGTGCCAGCAGCGAGGGTAGGGGGGCGCGCTCACCCCTCCACTTT. This encodes CASSEGRGARSPLHF.

This clonotype was seen at least ten times. The rearrangement joins TRBV14 to TRBJ2-7; D ambiguous. CDR1 is SGHDN and CDR2 is FVKESK in the germline V gene. CDR3 length: 12 residues. Trimming removed 3 bases from V and 3 bases from J, with 6 bases in between. The CDR3 DNA sequence: TGTGCCAGCAGCCACGAACTCTACGAGCAGTACTTC. It codes for CASSHELYEQYF. Filled out from reference TRBV14 and TRBJ2-7, the complete variable domain reads EAGVTQFPSHSVIEKGQTVTLRCDPISGHDNLYWYRRVMGKEIKFLLHFVKESKQDESGMPNNRFLAERTGGTYSTLKVQPAELEDSGVYFCASSHELYEQYFGPGTRLTVT.

This clonotype was seen repeatedly, ten times or more. V usage is TRBV12-3 or TRBV12-4 and J usage is TRBJ2-1; 8 nucleotides line up with TRBD2. The V segment lost 2 bases and the J segment 4 bases; nucleotides outside the gene matches: 4. The CDR3 has 15 residues. The DNA of the CDR3 is TGTGCCAGCAGTTTATCGGCTAGCGGGTACAATGAGCAGTTCTTC. It translates to CASSLSASGYNEQFF.

This clonotype was observed at least ten times. V usage is TRBV28 and J usage is TRBJ2-7; no clear D gene. The V gene lost 10 bases and the J gene lost 2 bases, with 18 bases spanning the gap. The CDR3 runs to 14 residues. Germline V lookup: CDR1 MDHEN, CDR2 SYDVKM. The CDR3 nucleotides are TGTGCCACCTTCCCCCCACGTACTCCCTACGAGCAGTACTTC. Amino acid sequence: CATFPPRTPYEQYF.

This clonotype was detected ten times or more. The DNA for the CDR3 is TGTGCCAGCAGCTTACCGACGAGCGGACAGAACACCGGGGAGCTGTTTTTT. It is translated as CASSLPTSGQNTGELFF. This chain joins TRBV7-9 and TRBJ2-2; D may correspond to TRBD1 or TRBD2 (5 bases each). The germline gives CDR1 SEHNR, CDR2 FQNEAQ (reference sequence). The CDR3 totals 17 residues. V was clipped by 2 bases and J by 1 base, with 14 bases between them.

The rearrangement uses TRBV5-1 and TRBJ2-7; D may be TRBD2 (5 bases). Germline V lookup: CDR1 SGHRS, CDR2 YFSETQ. This CDR3 comprises 16 residues. Trimming removed 4 bases at V and 4 bases at J, with 21 bases between. CDR3 region: CASSEGTTMGFYEQYF. CDR3 nucleotide sequence: TGCGCCAGCAGCGAGGGAACAACGATGGGTTTTTACGAGCAGTACTTC.

Of note for this clonotype: It may be a read error: a sequence one base away is much more abundant. This chain links TRBV20-1 with TRBJ2-7; D is tentatively TRBD1 or TRBD2 (6 bases each). Germline V gives CDR1 DFQATT, CDR2 SNEGSKA (reference sequence). This CDR3 is built from 15 residues. In DNA form, the CDR3 reads TGCCGTGCTAGAGGGGGGAGGTACGAGATTTACGAGCAGTACTTC. It translates to CRARGGRYEIYEQYF.

This clonotype was counted at least ten times. J is TRBJ2-7 and V is TRBV28; 11 nucleotides agree with TRBD2. V gave up 3 bases and J gave up 6 bases; unmatched junction bases: 10. Germline CDR1 reads MDHEN; CDR2 reads SYDVKM. There are 16 residues in the CDR3. This CDR3 is CASSFPSSGRASEQYF. CDR3 nucleotides: TGTGCCAGCAGTTTTCCGAGTAGCGGGAGGGCAAGCGAGCAGTACTTC.

This clonotype was seen at least ten times. This chain links TRBV11-3 with TRBJ2-3; the D call may be TRBD1 or TRBD2 (5 bases each). Trimming cost V 3 bases and J 4 bases, with 14 bases left between them. From germline, CDR1 is SGHNT and CDR2 YENEEA. This CDR3 is 15 amino acids long. The CDR3 bases are TGTGCCAGCAGCTTGTACGGGGCGGCCCCAGATACGCAGTATTTT. Amino acid sequence: CASSLYGAAPDTQYF.

The chain has TRBV7-2 and TRBJ2-5; D gene ambiguous. The length of the CDR3 is 12 residues. Trimming pared 5 bases from V and 5 bases from J, leaving 9 bases between. CDR1 is SGHTA and CDR2 is FQGNSA in the germline V gene. This chain's CDR3 is CASSPRPETQYF. The CDR3 DNA is TGTGCCAGCAGCCCCCGTCCCGAGACCCAGTACTTC.

This clonotype was counted many times. The chain recombines TRBV27 with TRBJ2-2; D uncertain. Germline lookup yields CDR1 MNHEY and CDR2 SMNVEV (reference sequence). V was shortened by 0 bases and J by 7 bases, with 12 bases between the two germline ends. CDR3 length: 15 residues. CDR3 sequence: CASSLSSSTGGELFF. In nucleotides, the CDR3 is TGTGCCAGCAGTTTATCAAGCAGTACCGGCGGGGAGCTGTTTTTT.

This clonotype has ten or more counts. V gene TRBV20-1 combines with J gene TRBJ1-1; D is unresolved. Germline V gives CDR1 DFQATT, CDR2 SNEGSKA (reference sequence). Trimming shortened V by 5 bases and J by 4 bases, and 14 bases separated the two germline ends. This CDR3 spans 13 amino acids. The CDR3 protein is CSAVPEGSTEAFF. DNA of the CDR3: TGCAGTGCTGTTCCCGAGGGATCCACTGAAGCTTTCTTT.

This clonotype was seen at least ten times. This chain connects TRBV2 to TRBJ2-6, with 11 nucleotides matching TRBD2. The germline V gene encodes CDR1 SNHLY and CDR2 FYNNEI. CDR3 length equals 19 residues. J lost 4 bases, V lost 10 bases, and 18 bases had no gene match. CDR3 loop: CATKSGALAGESGANVLTF. CDR3 in DNA: TGTGCCACCAAGTCAGGGGCACTAGCGGGAGAGTCAGGGGCCAACGTCCTGACTTTC.

The chain uses TRBV14 and TRBJ2-1; no clear D. Per germline, CDR1 SGHDN and CDR2 FVKESK. Trimming removed 1 base at V and 7 bases at J, with 17 bases between. CDR3 size: 16 residues. The CDR3: CASSQVRGRSENEQFF. CDR3 sequence (DNA): TGTGCCAGCAGCCAAGTTCGAGGAAGGTCTGAGAATGAGCAGTTCTTC.

This clonotype was recorded at least ten times. The chain has TRBV20-1 and TRBJ2-3; 7 bases line up with TRBD2. The CDR3 is 15 residues long. Germline loops: CDR1 DFQATT, CDR2 SNEGSKA (reference sequence). With V trimmed by 6 bases and J by 1 base, 10 bases remained unmatched. CDR3 loop: CSASELLAGTDTQYF. CDR3 nucleotides: TGCAGTGCCTCCGAGTTGCTAGCGGGCACAGATACGCAGTATTTT.

The V call is TRBV4-1, the J call TRBJ2-7; 8 bases match TRBD1. CDR3 length equals 15 residues. Unmatched junction bases numbered 11, after V lost 4 bases and J lost 6 bases. Germline V gene data show CDR1 as MGHRA and CDR2 as YSYEKL. The DNA for the CDR3 is TGCGCCAGCAGCCCTATCCCGGACAGGGTAGGCGAGCAGTACTTC. Protein: CASSPIPDRVGEQYF.

Many counts were recorded for this clonotype. J is TRBJ2-2 and V is TRBV12-3 or TRBV12-4; 7 bases align to TRBD1. The junction had 12 bases not matched to a gene; V was cut back by 5 bases and J by 0 bases. The CDR3 spans 18 residues. CDR3 region: CASSLPPLDRANTGELFF. DNA for the CDR3: TGTGCCAGCAGTCTCCCCCCGCTCGACAGGGCGAACACCGGGGAGCTGTTTTTT.

This clonotype was observed at least ten times. The chain combines TRBV7-6 with TRBJ2-1, with D perhaps matching TRBD2 (5 bases). The CDR3 length is 18 residues. With 4 bases removed from V and 1 base from J, the gap between germline ends came to 20 bases. From germline, CDR1 is SGHVS and CDR2 FNYEAQ. The CDR3 loop reads CASSSPQLVPGSYNEQFF. DNA of the CDR3: TGTGCCAGCAGCTCCCCGCAACTAGTTCCCGGGTCCTACAATGAGCAGTTCTTC.

This clonotype was detected many times. The chain carries TRBV20-1 and TRBJ2-1, with 7 bases identical to TRBD1. The CDR3 is 15 amino acids. After removal of 6 bases from V and 0 bases from J, the junction contained 8 bases not matched to a gene. Germline V CDR1 and CDR2: DFQATT, SNEGSKA (reference sequence). The CDR3 coding sequence is TGCAGTGCCAAGGGGGCGGGTCCCTCCTACAATGAGCAGTTCTTC. Protein: CSAKGAGPSYNEQFF.

This clonotype was detected a few times. V gene TRBV5-6 combines with J gene TRBJ2-7; TRBD2 matches 11 bases. CDR3 length: 14 residues. In germline, CDR1 is SGHDT, CDR2 YYEEEE. The V gene end was trimmed by 4 bases and the J gene end by 3 bases; junction bases not matched to a gene: 3. In DNA form, the CDR3 reads TGTGCCAGCAGCACGGGACTAGCGGTCTACGAGCAGTACTTC. Amino acids: CASSTGLAVYEQYF.

In its sample, this clonotype was seen many times. The chain has TRBV7-9 and TRBJ2-1, with 14 bases matching TRBD2. This CDR3 is built from 16 residues. Trimming cost V 5 bases and J 10 bases; bases outside gene matches: 10. The germline V gene has CDR1 SEHNR and CDR2 FQNEAQ (reference sequence). The CDR3 DNA follows: TGTGCCAGCAGCACTTGGACTAGCGGGAGGCCGGGGGAGCAGTTCTTC. The encoded protein is CASSTWTSGRPGEQFF.

At least ten counts were recorded for this clonotype. This chain connects TRBV7-6 to TRBJ2-2; TRBD1 might be the D (5 bases). Germline V gene data show CDR1 as SGHVS and CDR2 as FNYEAQ. The CDR3 is 16 amino acids. Deletions cut 3 bases from V and 1 base from J, with 12 bases between. CDR3 sequence: CASSFTGKGNTGELFF. Written as DNA, the CDR3 is TGTGCCAGCAGCTTCACAGGAAAGGGGAACACCGGGGAGCTGTTTTTT.

The rearrangement joins TRBV10-3 to TRBJ2-7; 9 bases agree with TRBD2. V was clipped by 8 bases and J by 5 bases; unmatched bases: 13. The germline CDR1 and CDR2 sequences are ENHRY and SYGVKD. The CDR3 covers 15 residues. The CDR3 spells CAIFVSASGKNEQYF. DNA of the CDR3: TGTGCCATCTTTGTGTCGGCTAGCGGGAAAAACGAGCAGTACTTC.

This clonotype was counted only a few times. This rearrangement joins TRBV7-9 to TRBJ2-7, with D maybe TRBD1 (5 bases). The CDR3 consists of 15 residues. Germline V gene lookup returns CDR1 SEHNR and CDR2 FQNEAQ (reference sequence). Trimming took off 3 bases at V and 5 bases at J, with 17 bases between the two ends. The CDR3 is CASSFFGQGMHEQYF. The DNA of the CDR3 is TGTGCCAGCAGCTTCTTCGGGCAGGGTATGCACGAGCAGTACTTC. The complete variable domain, with remaining parts taken from reference TRBV7-9 and TRBJ2-7, reads DTGVSQNPRHKITKRGQNVTFRCDPISEHNRLYWYRQTLGQGPEFLTYFQNEAQLEKSRLLSDRFSAERPKGSFSTLEIQRTEQGDSAMYLCASSFFGQGMHEQYFGPGTRLTVT.

In this sample, this clonotype turned up many times. The V call is TRBV6-2 or TRBV6-3, the J call TRBJ2-3; the D gene is possibly TRBD1 (6 bases). Germline V CDR1 and CDR2: MNHEY, SVGEGT. CDR3 length equals 10 residues. The V and J ends lost 10 bases and 6 bases respectively, with 8 bases between them. CDR3 residues: CAIQGDTQYF. CDR3 nucleotide sequence: TGTGCCATCCAGGGGGATACGCAGTATTTT.

At least ten counts were recorded for this clonotype. The chain carries TRBV15 and TRBJ2-1; D gene unclear. Looked up from germline, CDR1 is LNHNV and CDR2 is YYDKDF (reference sequence). The CDR3 covers 14 residues. Trimming left V 0 bases short and J 12 bases short, with 15 bases between. This chain's CDR3 is CATSRDGTAEWQFF. CDR3 nucleotides: TGTGCCACCAGCAGAGACGGAACCGCTGAATGGCAGTTCTTC.